A single sample is the source of the 7 T cell receptor beta chains below, sequenced in a study of sequential checkpoint blockade in melanoma. The treatment here: randomized to nivolumab then ipilimumab (arm A) or the reverse (arm B). Assay: immunoSEQ multiplex PCR; the TCRdb copy retains only in-frame clones and omits some. The table includes some 40,000 clones, roughly 88% detected once. Sequencing used CD8+ T cells sorted from blood (inferred from file names), obtained from a patient given nivolumab and ipilimumab in sequence. The receptors come from a human donor with melanoma.

This sequence joins TRBV5-8 and TRBJ2-7, with 8 bases identical to TRBD1. Germline V gene lookup returns CDR1 SGHTS and CDR2 YDEGEE. The V gene end was trimmed by 8 bases and the J gene end by 4 bases; junction bases not matched to a gene: 11. There are 14 residues in the CDR3. The CDR3 loop is CASGQGTLEYEQYF. The CDR3 nucleotides read TGTGCCAGTGGACAGGGAACCCTGGAATACGAGCAGTACTTC.

The chain links TRBV27 to TRBJ2-7, with 9 positions matching TRBD1. From germline, CDR1 is MNHEY and CDR2 SMNVEV (reference sequence). The CDR3 has 15 amino acids. The V segment lost 5 bases and the J segment 3 bases; nucleotides outside the gene matches: 8. The CDR3 coding sequence is TGTGCCAGCAGTACTCGGGGACAGGGTTACTACGAGCAGTACTTC. Translating gives CASSTRGQGYYEQYF.

The CDR3 bases are TGTGCCAGCAGTGACAACAGGTTACGGCAGTTCTTC. Amino acid sequence: CASSDNRLRQFF. The chain uses TRBV9 and TRBJ2-1, with a tentative D call TRBD1 (5 bases). V was pared by 5 bases and J by 12 bases, with 15 bases between. The CDR3 runs to 12 residues. Germline V gene lookup returns CDR1 SGDLS and CDR2 YYNGEE.

V gene TRBV9 combines with J gene TRBJ2-3; no definite D call. Trimming stripped 4 bases from V and 4 bases from J, with 7 bases between. CDR1 is SGDLS and CDR2 is YYNGEE in the germline V gene. CDR3 length: 12 amino acids. CDR3 loop: CASSPSADTQYF. The CDR3, as DNA: TGTGCCAGCAGCCCCTCGGCAGATACGCAGTATTTT.

This chain links TRBV6-5 with TRBJ2-7; D unresolved. V lost 5 bases, J lost 3 bases, and 14 bases lay in between. Germline V lookup: CDR1 MNHEY, CDR2 SVGAGI. The CDR3 is 14 amino acids. CDR3 in amino acids: CASSLDSTLYEQYF. Written as DNA, the CDR3 is TGTGCCAGCAGTCTAGACTCTACACTCTACGAGCAGTACTTC.

The chain recombines TRBV11-2 with TRBJ1-1, with a weak D call TRBD1 (6 bases). This CDR3 has 12 residues. Trimming shortened V by 2 bases and J by 6 bases, and 7 bases separated the two germline ends. From germline, CDR1 is SGHAT and CDR2 FQNNGV. The CDR3 nucleotides are TGTGCCAGCAGCTTAACAGGGCCTGAAGCTTTCTTT. Translated, it gives CASSLTGPEAFF. Drawing the rest from reference TRBV11-2 and TRBJ1-1, the complete variable domain is EAGVAQSPRYKIIEKRQSVAFWCNPISGHATLYWYQQILGQGPKLLIQFQNNGVVDDSQLPKDRFSAERLKGVDSTLKIQPAKLEDSAVYLCASSLTGPEAFFGQGTRLTVV.

This sequence joins TRBV6-4 and TRBJ2-3; 8 bases match TRBD1. The junction had 4 bases not matched to a gene; V was cut back by 2 bases and J by 0 bases. The germline gives CDR1 MRHNA, CDR2 SNTAGT. This CDR3 is 16 amino acids long. The CDR3 loop is CASSDRTGLSTDTQYF. The CDR3 DNA reads as TGTGCCAGCAGTGACAGGACAGGGTTAAGCACAGATACGCAGTATTTT.